These T cell receptor beta chains were read from a single sample in a study of blood T cell repertoires in COVID-19. Assay: immunoSEQ multiplex PCR; the TCRdb copy retains only in-frame clones and omits some. Here the sample spans around 290,000 clones, 70% to 90% being singletons. The specimen was peripheral blood. These TCRs come from a woman in her seventies with COVID-19, enrolled during active disease. CDR3s include the opening cysteine and the closing phenylalanine or tryptophan. Each record gives: D gene, V gene, clone size, J gene, CDR3 DNA, CDR3 protein. The D gene is left open where the match is weak. Clone size, where shown, is once, few, many, or a class for clones that have expanded.

TRBD1,TRBV5-8,NA,TRBJ2-7,TGTGCCAGCAGCTTACTTTCGGGACAGAATTACGAGCAGTACTTC,CASSLLSGQNYEQYF
TRBD2,TRBV5-1,NA,TRBJ2-3,TGCGCCAGCGGGGATAGCGGGGGGGCTACAGATACGCAGTATTTT,CASGDSGGATDTQYF
TRBD1,TRBV11-2,once,TRBJ1-2,TGTGCCAGCAGCTCGCCCAGGGGGCGCGATGGCTACACCTTC,CASSSPRGRDGYTF
NA,TRBV5-1,NA,TRBJ1-2,TGCGCCAGCAGCTCCTGGGGGGGACACAGTAACTATGGCTACACCTTC,CASSSWGGHSNYGYTF
TRBD1,TRBV4-3,NA,TRBJ2-7,TGCGCCAGCAGCCAAGAACGGGACAGGCCTCTCTACGAGCAGTACTTC,CASSQERDRPLYEQYF
NA,TRBV18,NA,TRBJ2-3,TGTGCCAGCTCACTAAGCACAGATACGCAGTATTTT,CASSLSTDTQYF
NA,TRBV9,NA,TRBJ1-2,TGTGCCAGCAGCCTACCCCGTTATGGCTACACCTTC,CASSLPRYGYTF
NA,TRBV18,NA,TRBJ2-7,TGTGCCAGCTCACCGGGCGGGATCGACGAGCAGTACTTC,CASSPGGIDEQYF
TRBD1,TRBV7-2,NA,TRBJ1-4,TGTGCCAGCAGCCCTGGTAGAGGGGGCAACGAAAAACTGTTTTTT,CASSPGRGGNEKLFF
NA,TRBV19,NA,TRBJ1-1,TGTGCCAGTCGAACAGGGAACACTGAAGCTTTCTTT,CASRTGNTEAFF
NA,TRBV2,NA,TRBJ2-7,TGTGCCAGCCAAAGAGTGGGCTCGGACGAGCAGTACTTC,CASQRVGSDEQYF
TRBD1,TRBV5-1,NA,TRBJ1-2,TGCGCCAGCAGCCTGGGGACAGGGGGCCCCGTAGGCTACACCTTC,CASSLGTGGPVGYTF
NA,TRBV7-9,many,TRBJ1-2,TGTGCCAGCAGCTCCTATACTGACGGGCAGGGAAACACCTTC,CASSSYTDGQGNTF
NA,TRBV7-2,NA,TRBJ2-2,TGTGCCAGCAGCTTAGGTTTAGCGCCGACCGGGGAGCTGTTTTTT,CASSLGLAPTGELFF
NA,TRBV28,NA,TRBJ2-3,TGTGCCAGCAGGCCACTCCGTGGTGCAGATACGCAGTATTTT,CASRPLRGADTQYF
TRBD2,TRBV2,NA,TRBJ2-2,TGTGCCAGCAGGGGTAGCGGGGTACCCACCGGGGAGCTGTTTTTT,CASRGSGVPTGELFF
NA,TRBV7-2,few,TRBJ2-5,TGTGCCAGCAGCTTCGGCGGGTTGGGGGAGACCCAGTACTTC,CASSFGGLGETQYF
NA,TRBV10-3,few,TRBJ1-5,TGTGCCATCGCGGCAGAAAGCAATCAGCCCCAGCATTTT,CAIAAESNQPQHF
NA,TRBV11-2,NA,TRBJ1-2,TGTGCCAGCAGGCGGGGGGGCGACTATGGCTACACCTTC,CASRRGGDYGYTF
NA,TRBV30,NA,TRBJ2-2,TGTGCCTGGAGTCAGGGTGGGATTGGGGAGCTGTTTTTT,CAWSQGGIGELFF
TRBD1,TRBV5-6,NA,TRBJ2-3,TGTGCCAGCAGCACCACAGGGGGCGGGTTCACAGATACGCAGTATTTT,CASSTTGGGFTDTQYF
NA,TRBV3-1/TRBV3-2,NA,TRBJ1-2,TGTGCCAGCAGCCAAACCCTGGAGTACACCTTC,CASSQTLEYTF
TRBD2,TRBV20-1,once,TRBJ2-3,TGCAGTGCTAGTTCTAGCGGGGGCACAGATACGCAGTATTTT,CSASSSGGTDTQYF
NA,TRBV7-2,NA,TRBJ2-2,TGTGCCAGCAGCTTACCAGGGCCCGGGGAGCTGTTTTTT,CASSLPGPGELFF
NA,TRBV9,NA,TRBJ2-6,TGTGCCAGCAGCGTAGGGGTGGCAGGGAACTCTGGGGCCAACGTCCTGACTTTC,CASSVGVAGNSGANVLTF
NA,TRBV2,NA,TRBJ1-5,TGTGCCAGCAGCCCGGAGAGCAATCAGCCCCAGCATTTT,CASSPESNQPQHF
TRBD2,TRBV5-6,NA,TRBJ2-5,TGTGCCAGCAGCTCTCCGAGCGGGGTCGGGGAGACCCAGTACTTC,CASSSPSGVGETQYF
TRBD1,TRBV2,NA,TRBJ1-4,TGTGCCAGCAGGGGGACAGCAGGACTACTGGGTGAAAAACTGTTTTTT,CASRGTAGLLGEKLFF
NA,TRBV12-3/TRBV12-4,NA,TRBJ2-7,TGTGCCAGCAGTCCACAGCCGGACTACGAGCAGTACTTC,CASSPQPDYEQYF
NA,TRBV7-3,NA,TRBJ2-1,TGTGCCAGCAGCTTAACCCCGGGTACCTACAATGAGCAGTTCTTC,CASSLTPGTYNEQFF
TRBD1,TRBV10-3,once,TRBJ1-1,TGTGCCACCGCTTCCGACAGGGGTTTCACTGAAGCTTTCTTT,CATASDRGFTEAFF
NA,TRBV18,few,TRBJ1-2,TGTGCCAGCTCACCAGACAGTGCCATTGGCTACACCTTC,CASSPDSAIGYTF
NA,TRBV19,NA,TRBJ1-2,TGTGCCAGTACCGCCGACAGGAATTACTATGGCTACACCTTC,CASTADRNYYGYTF
NA,TRBV29-1,NA,TRBJ1-2,TGCAGCGTGGTGACATCTACCTATGGCTACACCTTC,CSVVTSTYGYTF
NA,TRBV29-1,once,TRBJ2-5,TGCAGCGTTGAAGCCCCCGGGCAAGAGACCCAGTACTTC,CSVEAPGQETQYF
TRBD1,TRBV9,NA,TRBJ1-2,TGTGCCAGCAGCCCGTCGACAGGGATCAAGGGCTACACCTTC,CASSPSTGIKGYTF
NA,TRBV2,NA,TRBJ2-7,TGTGCCAGCGGATCCTCCGGGACAACTGGCGAGCAGTACTTC,CASGSSGTTGEQYF
NA,TRBV28,NA,TRBJ1-5,TGTGCCAGCAGTTTACCGGTCCCGGGGGGCAATCAGCCCCAGCATTTT,CASSLPVPGGNQPQHF
NA,TRBV27,few,TRBJ1-1,TGTGCCAGCAGTTTATGGGCGCAGAACACTGAAGCTTTCTTT,CASSLWAQNTEAFF
NA,TRBV20-1,NA,TRBJ2-4,TGCAGTGCTAGAGAGCGGATTCAGTACTTC,CSARERIQYF
NA,TRBV27,NA,TRBJ1-5,TGTGCCAGCAGTCAGGAGGGCGGTCATCAGCCCCAGCATTTT,CASSQEGGHQPQHF
NA,TRBV11-2,once,TRBJ2-7,TGTGCCAGCAGCCTCCCCTTCCCCCGCAGTTTCTACGAGCAGTACTTC,CASSLPFPRSFYEQYF
NA,TRBV5-1,few,TRBJ1-5,TGCGCCAGCAGCGAGGGCTCGGGCAATCAGCCCCAGCATTTT,CASSEGSGNQPQHF
NA,TRBV14,NA,TRBJ2-6,TGTGCCAGCAGCCAATCGTTAGCGGGGGCCAACGTCCTGACTTTC,CASSQSLAGANVLTF
NA,TRBV6-4,NA,TRBJ2-1,TGTGCCAGCTCGGACAGCGGGGAGACGAGCAAGTTCTTC,CASSDSGETSKFF
TRBD1,TRBV12-5,NA,TRBJ1-1,TGTGCTAGTGGTGACGAGCAGGGGGCACCCGAAGCTTTCTTT,CASGDEQGAPEAFF
NA,TRBV6-5,NA,TRBJ1-4,TGTGCCAGCAGCTGGTGGGGGCCAAATGAAAAACTGTTTTTT,CASSWWGPNEKLFF
TRBD1,TRBV29-1,few,TRBJ1-2,TGCAGCGGTGGACAGGAAGCCAAAGAAGGCTACACCTTC,CSGGQEAKEGYTF
TRBD1,TRBV9,NA,TRBJ1-3,TGTGCCAGCAGCGGACAGGGTTCTGGAAACACCATATATTTT,CASSGQGSGNTIYF
NA,TRBV7-2,many,TRBJ2-1,TGTGCCAGCAGCTTAGGGGAGTGGTCCGAAAGCTCCTACAATGAGCAGTTCTTC,CASSLGEWSESSYNEQFF
NA,TRBV7-9,NA,TRBJ1-4,TGTGCCAGCAGAGGACCCGGGGAGGGTGAAAAACTGTTTTTT,CASRGPGEGEKLFF